This entry lists 18 T cell receptor beta chains sequenced from one sample in a study of shared clonotypes between healthy human individuals. Clones were sequenced by immunoSEQ multiplex PCR, and TCRdb holds only the in-frame ones, with some missing. This table has around 440,000 clones, roughly three quarters appearing once. The specimen was PBMCs. The receptors shown here come from a woman between 35 and 50 years old in good health. Some clones in this sample may be carry-over from other donors' samples.

J is TRBJ2-2 and V is TRBV7-6; no clear D. V shed 2 bases and J shed 7 bases, with 5 bases lying between them. This CDR3 spans 12 amino acids. CDR1 SGHVS and CDR2 FNYEAQ come from the germline V gene. The CDR3 DNA sequence: TGTGCCAGCAGCTTATCCGACGGGGAGCTGTTTTTT. Protein: CASSLSDGELFF.

This chain links TRBV5-4 with TRBJ2-7; 8 bases match TRBD2. The CDR3 totals 14 residues. CDR1 and CDR2 from the germline V gene are SGHNT and YYREEE (reference sequence). Trimming took 1 base from V and 2 from J; bases not matched to a gene: 2. This chain's CDR3 is CASSLSGSAYEQYF. The CDR3 DNA is TGTGCCAGCAGCTTGAGCGGGAGTGCCTACGAGCAGTACTTC. Together with reference TRBV5-4 and TRBJ2-7, the CDR3 gives the full variable domain: ETGVTQSPTHLIKTRGQQVTLRCSSQSGHNTVSWYQQALGQGPQFIFQYYREEENGRGNFPPRFSGLQFPNYSSELNVNALELDDSALYLCASSLSGSAYEQYFGPGTRLTVT.

V and J are TRBV4-3 and TRBJ2-7; no definite D call. The CDR3 runs to 14 residues. CDR1 is LGHNA, CDR2 YSLEER, per germline. Trimming took off 1 base at V and 0 bases at J, with 7 bases between the two ends. CDR3 loop: CASSQAWNSYEQYF. Here the CDR3 DNA reads TGCGCCAGCAGCCAAGCATGGAACTCCTACGAGCAGTACTTC.

J is TRBJ2-3 and V is TRBV2, with D uncertain. Per germline, CDR1 SNHLY and CDR2 FYNNEI. CDR3 length: 13 amino acids. V lost 3 bases, J lost 6 bases, and 10 bases lay in between. CDR3 sequence (DNA): TGTGCCAGCAGTGACAGTGGTCGGGATACGCAGTATTTT. It translates to CASSDSGRDTQYF. The full variable domain, completed using reference TRBV2 and TRBJ2-3, is EPEVTQTPSHQVTQMGQEVILRCVPISNHLYFYWYRQILGQKVEFLVSFYNNEISEKSEIFDDQFSVERPDGSNFTLKIRSTKLEDSAMYFCASSDSGRDTQYFGPGTRLTVL.

This clone occurred once. This sequence is one base from a far larger clone and is likely a read error. The CDR3 loop reads CANFGRGGGYGYTF. The CDR3, as DNA: TGTGCCAACTTTGGCAGGGGGGGCGGGTATGGCTACACCTTC. This chain joins TRBV28 and TRBJ1-2; 7 nucleotides match TRBD1. The V gene's germline CDR1 is MDHEN and CDR2 SYDVKM. Unmatched junction bases numbered 13, after V lost 10 bases and J lost 5 bases. The CDR3 spans 14 residues.

The V call is TRBV9, the J call TRBJ2-1; D ambiguous. This CDR3 has 15 residues. CDR1 is SGDLS and CDR2 is YYNGEE in the germline V gene. Trimming stripped 0 bases from V and 0 bases from J, with 7 bases between. This CDR3 is CASSVGPISYNEQFF. CDR3 nucleotides: TGTGCCAGCAGCGTAGGCCCAATCTCCTACAATGAGCAGTTCTTC.

This rearrangement joins TRBV6-1 to TRBJ1-5; D not resolved. The V end lost 4 bases, the J end lost 4 bases, and 8 bases lay between the germline ends. This CDR3 has 13 amino acids. Germline V gene lookup returns CDR1 MNHNS and CDR2 SASEGT. CDR3 in DNA: TGTGCCAGCAGTGCCCAACAGAATCAGCCCCAGCATTTT. Translation gives CASSAQQNQPQHF.

This clone was counted only a few times. The chain links TRBV30 to TRBJ1-5; TRBD1 aligns across 7 bases. This CDR3 contains 19 residues. V lost 0 bases, J lost 0 bases, and 14 bases stayed unmatched. Germline V gives CDR1 GTSNPN, CDR2 SVGIG (reference sequence). The CDR3 loop is CAWSVLPPGTASSNQPQHF. The CDR3, as DNA: TGTGCCTGGAGTGTACTTCCTCCCGGGACAGCTTCTAGCAATCAGCCCCAGCATTTT.

This clone was seen once. The V call is TRBV28, the J call TRBJ1-6; 7 bases map to TRBD1. J lost 7 bases, V lost 5 bases, and 5 bases had no gene match. Germline V gene sequence: CDR1 MDHEN, CDR2 SYDVKM. CDR3 length equals 14 residues. The CDR3 nucleotides are TGTGCCAGCAGTAAATCAGGGGGAAATTCACCCCTCCACTTT. Amino acid sequence: CASSKSGGNSPLHF.

The rearrangement links TRBV4-1 to TRBJ2-3; tentatively, D is TRBD1 (6 bases). Germline V gene lookup returns CDR1 MGHRA and CDR2 YSYEKL. The CDR3 loop spans 16 amino acids. Trimming took off 4 bases at V and 1 base at J, with 15 bases between the two ends. For the CDR3, the DNA is TGCGCCAGCAGCCCCACTTGGGCAGGGGGCACAGATACGCAGTATTTT. Its protein is CASSPTWAGGTDTQYF.

The V gene is TRBV19, the J gene TRBJ2-1; TRBD2 matches 13 bases. The germline CDR1 and CDR2 sequences are LNHDA and SQIVND (reference sequence). The CDR3 loop spans 19 amino acids. V shed 8 bases, J shed 0 bases, and the junction held 13 bases outside the gene matches. CDR3 sequence reads: CASSSGTSGKGGSYNEQFF. CDR3 sequence (DNA): TGTGCCAGTTCCTCCGGGACTAGCGGGAAGGGGGGCTCCTACAATGAGCAGTTCTTC. Full variable domain (rest looked up from reference TRBV19 and TRBJ2-1): DGGITQSPKYLFRKEGQNVTLSCEQNLNHDAMYWYRQDPGQGLRLIYYSQIVNDFQKGDIAEGYSVSREKKESFPLTVTSAQKNPTAFYLCASSSGTSGKGGSYNEQFFGPGTRLTVL.

The gene calls are TRBV11-2 and TRBJ1-4; no reliable D call. Germline V gene sequence: CDR1 SGHAT, CDR2 FQNNGV. V was clipped by 5 bases and J by 6 bases, with 16 bases between them. The CDR3 is 15 residues long. Here the CDR3 DNA reads TGTGCCAGCAGCCCCGTCAGAGGGAGATATGAAAAACTGTTTTTT. Residues: CASSPVRGRYEKLFF.

As regards this clone: Other DNA sequences within the sample encode an identical CDR3. The rearrangement links TRBV11-1 to TRBJ1-5, with D unresolved. Looked up from germline, CDR1 is SGHAT and CDR2 is FQDESV (reference sequence). V was trimmed by 3 bases and J by 0 bases, leaving 12 bases between them. The CDR3 loop spans 16 amino acids. The CDR3 is CASSFSRSGSNQPQHF. CDR3 nucleotide sequence: TGTGCCAGCAGCTTCTCCCGGAGCGGTAGCAATCAGCCCCAGCATTTT. Full variable domain (rest looked up from reference TRBV11-1 and TRBJ1-5): EAEVAQSPRYKITEKSQAVAFWCDPISGHATLYWYRQILGQGPELLVQFQDESVVDDSQLPKDRFSAERLKGVDSTLKIQPAELGDSAMYLCASSFSRSGSNQPQHFGDGTRLSIL.

The chain employs TRBV30 and TRBJ1-5, with D unclear. Deletions cut 1 base from V and 7 bases from J, with 11 bases between. The CDR3 extends over 13 amino acids. Germline CDR1 GTSNPN, CDR2 SVGIG (reference sequence). The CDR3 DNA follows: TGTGCCTGGAGTGCGGACCTTTACCAGCCCCAGCATTTT. Translated: CAWSADLYQPQHF.

There are a few counts of this clone. The chain couples TRBV5-4 to TRBJ2-2, with 9 positions matching TRBD2. Germline V gives CDR1 SGHNT, CDR2 YYREEE (reference sequence). With V trimmed by 0 bases and J by 5 bases, 2 bases remained unmatched. The CDR3 spans 15 residues. As DNA, the CDR3 is TGTGCCAGCAGCTTGGATCTAGCGGGGACCGGGGAGCTGTTTTTT. Protein: CASSLDLAGTGELFF.

On this clone: Distinct nucleotide sequences in the sample also encode this CDR3. This chain connects TRBV28 to TRBJ1-5; D gene ambiguous. Trimming pared 2 bases from V and 5 bases from J, leaving 4 bases between. The CDR3 sequence is 12 residues long. CDR1 and CDR2 (germline): MDHEN, SYDVKM. CDR3 in DNA: TGTGCCAGCAGTTTACTCGATCAGCCCCAGCATTTT. Translating it yields CASSLLDQPQHF.

This clone has just a few counts. The chain uses TRBV2 and TRBJ1-5, with 9 positions matching TRBD1. This CDR3 comprises 15 residues. CDR1 is SNHLY and CDR2 is FYNNEI in the germline V gene. The trim removed 6 bases at V and 2 bases at J, leaving 5 bases unmatched. The CDR3 nucleotides are TGTGCCAGCAGGCCGGGGACAGGGCGCAATCAGCCCCAGCATTTT. Protein: CASRPGTGRNQPQHF.

Concerning this clone: A much larger clone sits a single nucleotide away, making a read error possible. V usage is TRBV2 and J usage is TRBJ1-2; D gene ambiguous. V was cut by 4 bases and J by 6 bases, with 18 bases left in between. Germline V gene lookup returns CDR1 SNHLY and CDR2 FYNNEI. The CDR3 length is 15 residues. CDR3 in amino acids: CASSVLAGSNHGYTF. DNA for the CDR3: TGTGCCAGCAGTGTTTTGGCGGGCAGCAACCATGGCTACACCTTC. Variable domain in full (rest from reference TRBV2 and TRBJ1-2): EPEVTQTPSHQVTQMGQEVILRCVPISNHLYFYWYRQILGQKVEFLVSFYNNEISEKSEIFDDQFSVERPDGSNFTLKIRSTKLEDSAMYFCASSVLAGSNHGYTFGSGTRLTVV.